The subject of this entry is one TCR beta chain. Its antigen remains unidentified. Culture lasted about 10 days before CD4+ T cell isolation. Vaccination of participants consisted of two doses of either the BNT162b2 or mRNA-1273 vaccine. Vaccine recipients lacked prior SARS-CoV-2 infection and had negative nucleocapsid antibodies. Cells had half their medium changed to IL-2 medium on days 3 and 7. These data belong to a study of vaccination effects on CD4 cells after COVID-19. Overall study findings and caveats: The study found marked clonal contraction of infection- and vaccine-induced clones late after vaccination. Convalescent patients were scarce in the study, and it lacked early post-infection timepoints.

The repertoire was sequenced with immunoSEQ multiplex PCR; TCRdb's copy has only in-frame clones and lacks some. The top ten clones hold around 2.5% of a sample with about 71,000 clones, around 85% of them seen once. Trimming stripped 3 bases from V and 7 bases from J, with 15 bases between. The length of the CDR3 is 15 residues. Germline CDR1 reads KGHSH; CDR2 reads LQKENI. The rearrangement uses TRBV18 and TRBJ2-2; tentatively, D is TRBD1 or TRBD2 (5 bases each). Material: CD4+ T cells from PBMCs cultured without peptide, obtained after COVID-19 vaccination. This receptor was taken from a human donor who received a COVID-19 vaccine. The CDR3 region is CASSPRDRHLGELFF. The CDR3 nucleotides are TGTGCCAGCTCACCTAGGGACCGCCACCTCGGGGAGCTGTTTTTT.